This T cell receptor beta chain was captured in a study of tumor and adjacent non-tumor tissue in lung cancer (dated by TCRdb to the late 2010s). Background on the whole study: The cohort included around eleven adenocarcinoma, a couple of squamous cell carcinoma and 1 small cell lung cancer patients. The study compared bulk TCRbeta repertoires between lung tumor tissue and matched distant non-tumor lung tissue from some 14 lung cancer patients. In total, sequencing yielded 125,075,908 productive TCRbeta reads, which works out to an average of approximately 4.2 million reads per sample. Ages among the approximately 15 patients ranged from roughly 31 to 76 years, there were about ten men and 5 women, and disease was at TNM stage I to III. For each patient, one tumor sample and one normal lung sample were taken, giving roughly 30 paired specimens that underwent TCRbeta CDR3 sequencing. General study outcomes and caveats: Significantly higher TCR diversity (inverse Simpson) was observed in tumor tissue than in normal lung tissue (roughly 390 vs 170, P = 0.0075, Mann-Whitney U test). Peripheral blood was not sequenced, so blood TCRbeta repertoires in these lung cancer patients were not examined. Neither the sequencing platform nor unique molecular identifiers are named or mentioned anywhere in the methods. With only around 15 patients in the cohort, the authors noted that larger samples and more detailed clinical data are needed. TCR diversity was significantly higher in younger patients, and higher tumor TCR diversity was associated with shorter overall and disease-free survival. The top 100 clones accounted for a significantly larger cumulative portion of the repertoire in normal lung than in tumor tissue.

Note on this clonotype: Its binding antigen is unknown. One end of the junction fails to match germline, which may point to a read error.

CDR3 length: 16 amino acids, cysteine to phenylalanine. This entry keeps only the CDR3 DNA: 48 bases, framed from base 1. CDR1 MGHRA and CDR2 YSYEKL are derived from the germline V gene. Library preparation employed multiplex PCR. The reads were generated on an Illumina HiSeq 2500. Following protocols modified from ARM-PCR, the researchers constructed TCRbeta libraries through three rounds of nested PCR with primers (Table S4). PCR products of 200-500 bp were gel-excised and purified with the QIAquick gel extraction kit before sequencing. Turning to the authors' computational methods: Trimmomatic was used to clean the reads, FLASH was used to merge the reads into complete CDR3 sequences, and MiTCR was used to assign the reads to V(D)J germline segments. Clonal diversity was computed as the inverse Simpson's index with VDJtools. A read counted as productive if the sequence was in-frame and lacked a premature stop codon. The raw public reads went through TCRdb reprocessing: fastp at Q25, MiXCR clone calling, in-frame beta chains kept. Each entry merges the rows of one CDR3 protein and shows their most common DNA and genes. For this entry, the V and J calls and clone size follow TCRdb and not the study's own pipeline. In this sample the table shows about 100,000 distinct CDR3 sequences, roughly 60% of which occur a single time. The leading ten clones occupy roughly 19% of the sample.

RNA was isolated from bulk unsorted tissue, and RNA quality was assessed with a NanoDrop ND-1000 and an Agilent 2100. Normal lung samples were distant non-tumor tissue taken more than 3 cm from the tumor edge. Newly diagnosed lung cancer patients without prior chemotherapy who had been admitted for thoracic surgery in China between August and November 2014 were enrolled as donors. Anyone who had undergone radiotherapy or chemotherapy before, or who had another cancer at the same time, was left out of the study. Pieces of surgical tissue measuring roughly 1-2.1 cm3 were kept in RNAlater solution and held at -80 degrees C until needed.

The source material was distant non-tumor lung tissue. This chain is built from TRBV4-1 and TRBJ1-1; a weak D assignment points to TRBD1 (6 bases agree). The receptor's source is a young man with non-small cell lung cancer. The sequence in DNA is TGCGCCAACAGCCAAGATATCTACAGGGAAGGCACTGAAGCTGTCTTT. This yields the protein CANSQDIYREGTEAVF.